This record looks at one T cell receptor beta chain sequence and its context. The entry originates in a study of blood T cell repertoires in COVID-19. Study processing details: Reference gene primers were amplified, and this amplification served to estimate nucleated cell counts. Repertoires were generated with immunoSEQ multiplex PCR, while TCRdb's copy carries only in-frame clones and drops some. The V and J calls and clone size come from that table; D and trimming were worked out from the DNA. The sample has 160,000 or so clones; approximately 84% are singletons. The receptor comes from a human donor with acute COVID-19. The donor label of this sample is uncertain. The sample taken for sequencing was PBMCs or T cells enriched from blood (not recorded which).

CDR3: CAAYRANGELFF. The CDR3 nucleotides are TGTGCCGCCTACAGGGCCAACGGGGAGCTGTTTTTT. The V call is TRBV30, the J call TRBJ2-2, with D perhaps TRBD1 (6 bases). V was trimmed by 8 bases and J by 7 bases, leaving 14 bases between them. CDR1 and CDR2 from the germline V gene are GTSNPN and SVGIG (reference sequence). The CDR3 covers 12 residues.